These T cell receptor beta chains were read from a single sample in a study of Ad26.COV2.S vaccination and SARS-CoV-2 variants. Sequencing used immunoSEQ multiplex PCR; TCRdb keeps in-frame clones, though not all of them. Counted here are some 480,000 clones, 87% occurring once; the ten biggest clones make up around 13%. Source: peripheral blood, taken in a trial of Ad26.COV2.S vaccine versus placebo. Every receptor here comes from a person between 18 and 65 years old who received the Ad26.COV2.S COVID-19 vaccine or a placebo. Each CDR3 is given with its conserved first and last residue. Fields, in order: CDR3 protein, CDR3 DNA, D gene, J gene, clone size, V gene. D genes are given only for firm matches. A clone size is listed for some rows: how often the clone was seen (once, few, many), or a class if it is expanded.

CASSVDRTDTQYF TGTGCCAGCAGCGTAGATAGGACAGATACGCAGTATTTT NA TRBJ2-3 once TRBV9
CASRHYSGRRGETQYF TGTGCCAGCAGACATTATAGCGGGAGACGAGGAGAGACCCAGTACTTC TRBD2 TRBJ2-5 many TRBV11-2
CASSSETSGSAILTGELFF TGCGCCAGCAGCTCCGAAACTAGCGGGAGCGCGATTCTCACCGGGGAGCTGTTTTTT TRBD2 TRBJ2-2 NA TRBV4-3
CASSEYGTGELFF TGTGCCAGCAGTGAGTACGGCACCGGGGAGCTGTTTTTT NA TRBJ2-2 NA TRBV2
CASREPGQGATGELFF TGTGCCAGCAGGGAACCGGGACAGGGCGCCACCGGGGAGCTGTTTTTT TRBD1 TRBJ2-2 NA TRBV28
CASSPLRGGSDTQYF TGCGCCAGCAGCCCCCTTCGGGGGGGATCAGATACGCAGTATTTT TRBD2 TRBJ2-3 few TRBV5-1
CATKTGTDNIRETQYF TGCGCCACCAAGACCGGGACAGACAATATTCGGGAGACCCAGTACTTC TRBD1 TRBJ2-5 once TRBV5-1
CASSYDRDNNQPQHF TGTGCCAGCAGTTACGACAGGGATAATAATCAGCCCCAGCATTTT TRBD1 TRBJ1-5 NA TRBV6-2/TRBV6-3
CAWKKAGPTYEQYF TGTGCCTGGAAGAAAGCGGGGCCCACCTACGAGCAGTACTTC TRBD2 TRBJ2-7 NA TRBV30
CASSFPTRHEQYF TGTGCCAGCAGCTTCCCGACGAGGCACGAGCAGTACTTC NA TRBJ2-7 NA TRBV7-2
CASSTNRGGYNEQFF TGTGCCAGTAGTACCAACAGGGGAGGCTACAATGAGCAGTTCTTC NA TRBJ2-1 NA TRBV19